A selection of T cell receptor beta chains follows, all from one sample in a study of shared clonotypes between healthy human individuals. Produced via immunoSEQ multiplex PCR; TCRdb's table is partial and in-frame only. The sample yields 2 million to 2.5 million clones, around 95% seen once. Specimen: naive CD4+ T cells sorted from blood. The source is a man aged 18 to 30 in good health. The CDR3 runs from the conserved cysteine through the conserved F or W. Each record gives: J gene, D gene, clone size, V gene, CDR3 DNA, CDR3 protein. D genes are given only for firm matches. Only part of the rows carry a size: once, few, many, or a class if the clone is expanded.

j_gene: TRBJ1-4; d_gene: NA; abundance: NA; v_gene: TRBV28; CDR3nt: TGTGCCAGCAGTTTATTTTCAAGGAGGGCGGCGACTAATGAAAAACTGTTTTTT; CDR3aa: CASSLFSRRAATNEKLFF
j_gene: TRBJ1-2; d_gene: NA; abundance: once; v_gene: TRBV10-3; CDR3nt: TGTGCCATCAGTGAGTATGGAGGAGCTAACTATGGCTACACCTTC; CDR3aa: CAISEYGGANYGYTF
j_gene: TRBJ2-5; d_gene: TRBD2; abundance: NA; v_gene: TRBV18; CDR3nt: TGTGCCAGCTTGCTAGCGGACCAAGAGACCCAGTACTTC; CDR3aa: CASLLADQETQYF
j_gene: TRBJ1-1; d_gene: TRBD1; abundance: NA; v_gene: TRBV5-5; CDR3nt: TGTGCCAGCAGCGGAGGGACAGGGCAAGCTTTCTTT; CDR3aa: CASSGGTGQAFF
j_gene: TRBJ2-1; d_gene: NA; abundance: NA; v_gene: TRBV7-2; CDR3nt: TGTGCCAGCAGCTTAGTCTATGAGCAGTTCTTC; CDR3aa: CASSLVYEQFF
j_gene: TRBJ2-5; d_gene: TRBD2; abundance: NA; v_gene: TRBV9; CDR3nt: TGTGCCAGCAGCGCCAGTCTAGCGGGGGGGCAAGAGACCCAGTACTTC; CDR3aa: CASSASLAGGQETQYF
j_gene: TRBJ1-4; d_gene: TRBD1; abundance: NA; v_gene: TRBV6-1; CDR3nt: TGTGCCAGCAGTGAAGGACAGGGGCAGAATGAAAAACTGTTTTTT; CDR3aa: CASSEGQGQNEKLFF
j_gene: TRBJ2-5; d_gene: NA; abundance: NA; v_gene: TRBV29-1; CDR3nt: TGCAGCGTTGAAGGGCAGCTCGGGGAGACCCAGTACTTC; CDR3aa: CSVEGQLGETQYF
j_gene: TRBJ1-5; d_gene: TRBD1; abundance: NA; v_gene: TRBV6-5; CDR3nt: TGTGCCAGCAGTACAGGGGGAATTTATCAGCCCCAGCATTTT; CDR3aa: CASSTGGIYQPQHF
j_gene: TRBJ2-1; d_gene: NA; abundance: NA; v_gene: TRBV7-6; CDR3nt: TGTGCCAGCAGCTTAGGTCAGGGATTTGTAAATGAGCAGTTCTTC; CDR3aa: CASSLGQGFVNEQFF
j_gene: TRBJ1-2; d_gene: NA; abundance: NA; v_gene: TRBV6-5; CDR3nt: TGTGCCAGCAGTGGGAGTGTAAACTATGGCTACACCTTC; CDR3aa: CASSGSVNYGYTF
j_gene: TRBJ2-5; d_gene: TRBD1; abundance: NA; v_gene: TRBV5-1; CDR3nt: TGCGCCAGCAGGATACAGGGGGAGACCCAGTACTTC; CDR3aa: CASRIQGETQYF
j_gene: TRBJ2-5; d_gene: TRBD2; abundance: NA; v_gene: TRBV11-1; CDR3nt: TGTGCCAGCAGCTTAGGGACTAGTAAAGAGACCCAGTACTTC; CDR3aa: CASSLGTSKETQYF
j_gene: TRBJ1-2; d_gene: NA; abundance: NA; v_gene: TRBV5-1; CDR3nt: TGCGCCAGCAGCCCCGGGCCGGCCAACTATGGCTACACCTTC; CDR3aa: CASSPGPANYGYTF
j_gene: TRBJ2-7; d_gene: TRBD1; abundance: NA; v_gene: TRBV4-1; CDR3nt: TGCGCCAGCAGCAGAGGGGACAGGAACTCCTACGAGCAGTACTTC; CDR3aa: CASSRGDRNSYEQYF
j_gene: TRBJ1-1; d_gene: TRBD1; abundance: NA; v_gene: TRBV2; CDR3nt: TGTGCCAGCAGTGGACAGGGGGCCACTGAAGCTTTCTTT; CDR3aa: CASSGQGATEAFF
j_gene: TRBJ2-2; d_gene: NA; abundance: NA; v_gene: TRBV5-1; CDR3nt: TGCGCCAGCAGCTTACAGGGAAACACCGGGGAGCTGTTTTTT; CDR3aa: CASSLQGNTGELFF
j_gene: TRBJ2-2; d_gene: NA; abundance: NA; v_gene: TRBV2; CDR3nt: TGTGCCACGGGACTTGACACCGGGGAGCTGTTTTTT; CDR3aa: CATGLDTGELFF
j_gene: TRBJ2-7; d_gene: NA; abundance: NA; v_gene: TRBV14; CDR3nt: TGTGCCAGCAGCCAAGGTCGAGTGGGCAGTTCCTACGAGCAGTACTTC; CDR3aa: CASSQGRVGSSYEQYF
j_gene: TRBJ2-1; d_gene: TRBD2; abundance: NA; v_gene: TRBV19; CDR3nt: TGTGCCAAACAGGAGGAACTAGCGGGGGTAAGCTCCTACAATGAGCAGTTCTTC; CDR3aa: CAKQEELAGVSSYNEQFF
j_gene: TRBJ1-2; d_gene: NA; abundance: once; v_gene: TRBV19; CDR3nt: TGTGCCAGTAGTACAAACCTTCTGGGCCAGAACTATGGCTACACCTTC; CDR3aa: CASSTNLLGQNYGYTF
j_gene: TRBJ1-3; d_gene: TRBD1; abundance: NA; v_gene: TRBV6-6; CDR3nt: TGTGCCATCGGACAGGGATTCTCTGGAAACACCATATATTTT; CDR3aa: CAIGQGFSGNTIYF
j_gene: TRBJ2-2; d_gene: TRBD2; abundance: NA; v_gene: TRBV19; CDR3nt: TGTGCCAGTAGTATAGGGCTAGCGGGGAACACCGGGGAGCTGTTTTTT; CDR3aa: CASSIGLAGNTGELFF
j_gene: TRBJ2-5; d_gene: TRBD2; abundance: once; v_gene: TRBV7-9; CDR3nt: TGTGCCAGCAGCCCCCTAGCGGGAAATCCAGAGACCCAGTACTTC; CDR3aa: CASSPLAGNPETQYF
j_gene: TRBJ2-5; d_gene: TRBD1; abundance: once; v_gene: TRBV29-1; CDR3nt: TGCAGCGTTGAGTCGGGACAGAACCAAGAGACCCAGTACTTC; CDR3aa: CSVESGQNQETQYF
j_gene: TRBJ1-2; d_gene: NA; abundance: NA; v_gene: TRBV6-5; CDR3nt: TGTGCCAGCAGTTACTCAGTCAACTATGGCTACACCTTC; CDR3aa: CASSYSVNYGYTF
j_gene: TRBJ2-7; d_gene: NA; abundance: NA; v_gene: TRBV2; CDR3nt: TGTGCCAGCAGTGAATCCCCAGTCTACGAGCAGTACTTC; CDR3aa: CASSESPVYEQYF
j_gene: TRBJ1-5; d_gene: TRBD1; abundance: NA; v_gene: TRBV28; CDR3nt: TGTGCCATACAGGACAGGAGGATTCAGCCCCAGCATTTT; CDR3aa: CAIQDRRIQPQHF
j_gene: TRBJ1-4; d_gene: TRBD1; abundance: NA; v_gene: TRBV14; CDR3nt: TGTGCCAGCAGCCACGAAAACCGGGACAGGGATCCGTTAGCTAATGAAAAACTGTTTTTT; CDR3aa: CASSHENRDRDPLANEKLFF
j_gene: TRBJ1-5; d_gene: NA; abundance: few; v_gene: TRBV28; CDR3nt: TGTGCCAGCACCCCGGGCCGAAGCTCAGGGCCCCAGCATTTT; CDR3aa: CASTPGRSSGPQHF
j_gene: TRBJ2-5; d_gene: NA; abundance: NA; v_gene: TRBV5-4; CDR3nt: TGTGCCAGCAGCTCCGGTGGGCTACAAGAGACCCAGTACTTC; CDR3aa: CASSSGGLQETQYF
j_gene: TRBJ1-2; d_gene: NA; abundance: once; v_gene: TRBV28; CDR3nt: TGTGCCAGCATAGAAGGTGTCGGCGGCTACACCTTC; CDR3aa: CASIEGVGGYTF
j_gene: TRBJ1-6; d_gene: TRBD1; abundance: NA; v_gene: TRBV6-1; CDR3nt: TGTGCCAGCACCCGATCAGGGGGCGAGTCACCCCTCCACTTT; CDR3aa: CASTRSGGESPLHF
j_gene: TRBJ2-1; d_gene: TRBD2; abundance: once; v_gene: TRBV29-1; CDR3nt: TGCAGCGTTACTAGGGGCATCCAGCGGGAGGGGGGCAATGAGCAGTTCTTC; CDR3aa: CSVTRGIQREGGNEQFF
j_gene: TRBJ1-1; d_gene: NA; abundance: few; v_gene: TRBV30; CDR3nt: TGTGCCTGGAGTAGCCGGAACACTGAAGCTTTCTTT; CDR3aa: CAWSSRNTEAFF
j_gene: TRBJ1-5; d_gene: NA; abundance: NA; v_gene: TRBV6-1; CDR3nt: TGTGCCAGCAGGCCTCAGGGAGGCAATCAGCCCCAGCATTTT; CDR3aa: CASRPQGGNQPQHF
j_gene: TRBJ1-2; d_gene: NA; abundance: NA; v_gene: TRBV7-9; CDR3nt: TGTGCCAGCAGCTTAGAGCCGGGACTTAGCTATGGCTACACCTTC; CDR3aa: CASSLEPGLSYGYTF
j_gene: TRBJ2-2; d_gene: NA; abundance: NA; v_gene: TRBV18; CDR3nt: TGTGCCAGCTCGAGCATGCAATCGAACACCGGGGAGCTGTTTTTT; CDR3aa: CASSSMQSNTGELFF
j_gene: TRBJ2-3; d_gene: TRBD2; abundance: NA; v_gene: TRBV7-9; CDR3nt: TGTGCCAGCAGCTGGACCGGGACTAGCGGGGCCTCTAGCACAGATACGCAGTATTTT; CDR3aa: CASSWTGTSGASSTDTQYF
j_gene: TRBJ2-7; d_gene: NA; abundance: NA; v_gene: TRBV7-2; CDR3nt: TGTGCCAGCAGCGCCCGACTAGCCTACGAGCAGTACTTC; CDR3aa: CASSARLAYEQYF
j_gene: TRBJ2-3; d_gene: TRBD1; abundance: NA; v_gene: TRBV6-1; CDR3nt: TGTGCCAGTAGGACAGGGGGCACAGATACGCAGTATTTT; CDR3aa: CASRTGGTDTQYF
j_gene: TRBJ2-3; d_gene: TRBD2; abundance: NA; v_gene: TRBV4-3; CDR3nt: TGCGCCAGCAGCCAAGAGGGACTAGCGGGAGAAGATACGCAGTATTTT; CDR3aa: CASSQEGLAGEDTQYF
j_gene: TRBJ1-6; d_gene: TRBD1; abundance: few; v_gene: TRBV6-5; CDR3nt: TGTGCCAGCAGTTACTCCTATGACAGGGAGGGCTCACCCCTCCACTTT; CDR3aa: CASSYSYDREGSPLHF
j_gene: TRBJ2-5; d_gene: NA; abundance: NA; v_gene: TRBV18; CDR3nt: TGTGCCAGCTCACCACCGGGACGAACAGAGACCCAGTACTTC; CDR3aa: CASSPPGRTETQYF
j_gene: TRBJ2-6; d_gene: NA; abundance: NA; v_gene: TRBV28; CDR3nt: TGTGCCAGCGGGGCAGGCCTCGGGGCCAACGTCCTGACTTTC; CDR3aa: CASGAGLGANVLTF